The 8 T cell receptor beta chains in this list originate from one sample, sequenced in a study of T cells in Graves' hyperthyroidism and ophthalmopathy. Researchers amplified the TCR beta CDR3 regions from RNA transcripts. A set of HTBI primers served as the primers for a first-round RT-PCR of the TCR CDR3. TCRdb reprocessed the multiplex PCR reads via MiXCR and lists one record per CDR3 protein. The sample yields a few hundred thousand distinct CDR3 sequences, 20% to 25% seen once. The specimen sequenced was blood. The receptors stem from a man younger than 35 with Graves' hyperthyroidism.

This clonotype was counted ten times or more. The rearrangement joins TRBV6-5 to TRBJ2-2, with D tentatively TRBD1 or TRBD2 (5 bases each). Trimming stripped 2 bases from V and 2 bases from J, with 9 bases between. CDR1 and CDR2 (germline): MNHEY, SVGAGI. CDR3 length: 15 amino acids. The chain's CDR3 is CASSYEGPNTGELFF. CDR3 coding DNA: TGTGCCAGCAGTTACGAGGGACCTAACACCGGGGAGCTGTTTTTT.

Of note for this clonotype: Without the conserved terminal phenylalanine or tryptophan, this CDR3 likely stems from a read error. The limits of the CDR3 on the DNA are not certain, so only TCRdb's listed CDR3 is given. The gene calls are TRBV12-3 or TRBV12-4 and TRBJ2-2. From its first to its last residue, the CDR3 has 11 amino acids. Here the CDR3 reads CASNWSGELLY.

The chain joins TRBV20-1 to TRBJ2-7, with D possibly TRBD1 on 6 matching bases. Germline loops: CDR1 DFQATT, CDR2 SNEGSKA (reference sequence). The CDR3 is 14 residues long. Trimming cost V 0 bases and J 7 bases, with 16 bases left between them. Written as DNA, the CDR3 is TGCAGTGCTAGAGAGCCGGGGACACTACGAGAGCAGTACTTC. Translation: CSAREPGTLREQYF.

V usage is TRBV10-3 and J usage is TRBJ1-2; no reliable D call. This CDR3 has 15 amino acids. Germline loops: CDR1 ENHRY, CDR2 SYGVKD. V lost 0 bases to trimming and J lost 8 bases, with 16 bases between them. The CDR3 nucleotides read TGTGCCATCAGTGAGTCTTCCCAGATAGCGGGAGGCTACACCTTC. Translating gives CAISESSQIAGGYTF.

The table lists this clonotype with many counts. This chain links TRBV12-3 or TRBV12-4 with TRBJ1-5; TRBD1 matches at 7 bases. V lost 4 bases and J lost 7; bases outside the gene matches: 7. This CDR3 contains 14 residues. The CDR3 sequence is CASSSDRDGQPQHF. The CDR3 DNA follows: TGTGCCAGCAGTTCTGACAGGGACGGCCAGCCCCAGCATTTT.

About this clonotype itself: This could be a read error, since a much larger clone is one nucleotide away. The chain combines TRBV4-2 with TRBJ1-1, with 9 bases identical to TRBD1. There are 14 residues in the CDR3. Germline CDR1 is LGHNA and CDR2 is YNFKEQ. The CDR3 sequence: CASSPDRGHTEACF. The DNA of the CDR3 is TGTGCCAGCAGCCCGGACAGGGGTCACACTGAAGCTTGCTTT.

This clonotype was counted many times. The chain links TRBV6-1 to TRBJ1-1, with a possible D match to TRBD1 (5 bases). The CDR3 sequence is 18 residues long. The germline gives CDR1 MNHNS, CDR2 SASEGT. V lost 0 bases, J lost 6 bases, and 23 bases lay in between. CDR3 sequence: CASSEALRKRGSEAEAFF. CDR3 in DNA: TGTGCCAGCAGTGAAGCGCTTCGGAAAAGGGGCTCGGAGGCTGAAGCTTTCTTT.

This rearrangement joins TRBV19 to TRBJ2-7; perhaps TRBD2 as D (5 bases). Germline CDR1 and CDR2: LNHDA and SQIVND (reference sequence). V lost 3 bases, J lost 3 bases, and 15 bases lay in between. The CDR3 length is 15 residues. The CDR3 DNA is TGTGCCAGTAGTATTTCGGCTAGCCGCTACTACGAGCAGTACTTC. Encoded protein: CASSISASRYYEQYF.